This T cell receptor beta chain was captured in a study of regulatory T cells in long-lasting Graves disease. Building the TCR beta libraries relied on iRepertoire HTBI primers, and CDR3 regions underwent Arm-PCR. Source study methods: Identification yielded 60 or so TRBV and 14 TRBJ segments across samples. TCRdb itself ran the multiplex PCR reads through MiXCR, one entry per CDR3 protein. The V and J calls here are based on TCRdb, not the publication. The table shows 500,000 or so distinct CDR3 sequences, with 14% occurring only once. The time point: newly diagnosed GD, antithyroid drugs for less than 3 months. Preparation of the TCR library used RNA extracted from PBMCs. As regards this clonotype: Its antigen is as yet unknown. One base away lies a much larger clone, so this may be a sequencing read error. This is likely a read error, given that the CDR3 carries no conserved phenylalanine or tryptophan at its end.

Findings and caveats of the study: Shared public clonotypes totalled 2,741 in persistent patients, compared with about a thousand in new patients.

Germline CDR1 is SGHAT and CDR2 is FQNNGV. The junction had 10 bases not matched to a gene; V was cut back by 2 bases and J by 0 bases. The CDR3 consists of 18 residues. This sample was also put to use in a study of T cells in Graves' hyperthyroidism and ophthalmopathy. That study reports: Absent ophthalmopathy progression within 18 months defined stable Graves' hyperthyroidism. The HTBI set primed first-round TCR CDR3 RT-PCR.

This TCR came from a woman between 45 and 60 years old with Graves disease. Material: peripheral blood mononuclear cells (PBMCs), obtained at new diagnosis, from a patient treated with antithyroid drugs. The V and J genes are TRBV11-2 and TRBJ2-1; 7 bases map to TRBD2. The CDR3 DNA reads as TGTGCCAGCAGCTTATCGGGGGAGGGAACGAACTCCTACAATGAGCAGTTCTCC. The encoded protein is CASSLSGEGTNSYNEQFS.